This is a list of T cell receptor beta chains from one sample in a study of blood T cell repertoires in COVID-19. This table comes from immunoSEQ multiplex PCR, and its TCRdb copy is limited to in-frame clones, with some not included. The sample shows about 190,000 clones, nearly 80% of them seen only once. Material: peripheral blood. Source of these receptors: a woman between 65 and 79 years old with acute or convalescent COVID-19. The CDR3 runs from the conserved cysteine through the conserved F or W. The D gene is left open where the match is weak. Clone size appears in some rows only: once, few, many, or a class for an expanded clone.

>TRBV19|.|TRBJ1-1|.|14
TGTGCCACTAGACGAGTGGACAGGAACACTGAAGCTTTCTTT
CATRRVDRNTEAFF
>TRBV19|.|TRBJ1-6|.|16
TGTGCCAGTACCTCCCTTAAGGGGAACAATAAATCACCCCTCCACTTT
CASTSLKGNNKSPLHF
>TRBV5-1|.|TRBJ2-1|.|15
TGCGCCAGCAGCTTGGCCCGGGACATTTACAATGAGCAGTTCTTC
CASSLARDIYNEQFF
>TRBV3-1/TRBV3-2|.|TRBJ2-7|.|14
TGTGCCAGCAGCTTAGCCGGGACACCGTACGAGCAGTACTTC
CASSLAGTPYEQYF
>TRBV5-1|.|TRBJ1-1|.|15
TGCGCCAGCAGCTTAACCGGGACAACGAACACTGAAGCTTTCTTT
CASSLTGTTNTEAFF
>TRBV19|.|TRBJ2-7|few|14
TGTGCCAGTAGTATTGTGACTCCTACCGGCGAGCAGTACTTC
CASSIVTPTGEQYF
>TRBV27|.|TRBJ1-4|.|14
TGTGCCAGCAGTTTTGACAGGAGAAATGAAAAACTGTTTTTT
CASSFDRRNEKLFF
>TRBV7-2|TRBD2|TRBJ2-3|.|16
TGTGCCAGCAGCTTGCGCCTAGCGGGAGTCACAGATACGCAGTATTTT
CASSLRLAGVTDTQYF
>TRBV6-6|.|TRBJ2-1|.|14
TGTGCCAGCAGTTACCCGTCTGCCTACAATGAGCAGTTCTTC
CASSYPSAYNEQFF
>TRBV3-1/TRBV3-2|.|TRBJ2-5|few|16
TGTGCCAGCAGCTTGCCGGGTATCCGGTCCCTAGAGACCCAGTACTTC
CASSLPGIRSLETQYF
>TRBV7-2|TRBD1|TRBJ2-7|.|16
TGTGCCAGCAGCTTATTGGTGGGACAGGGTTTCTACGAGCAGTACTTC
CASSLLVGQGFYEQYF
>TRBV6-6|.|TRBJ1-5|.|14
TGTGCCAGCAGTTACGAACAGGGTTTCGGGCCCCAGCATTTT
CASSYEQGFGPQHF
>TRBV7-9|.|TRBJ2-1|.|18
TGTGCCAGCAGCTTAATCTTCTTCGGGGGTAGCTCCTACAATGAGCAGTTCTTC
CASSLIFFGGSSYNEQFF